This T cell receptor beta chain was captured in a study of CD8 T cells in ankylosing spondylitis. Points from the study as a whole: The study looked at matched synovial fluid samples from ankylosing spondylitis patients. Disease-linked clones were reported to be significantly enriched there. Disease-linked clones were found to be CD8+ and relatively rare in peripheral blood. One TCR beta motif, made up of about 8 highly homologous variants, appeared characteristic of ankylosing spondylitis blood.

This clonotype turned up a few times. As yet, its antigen is unknown. CDR3 length: 14 amino acids. The germline CDR1 and CDR2 sequences are KGHSH and LQKENI. V was pared by 3 bases and J by 4 bases, with 12 bases between. Scientists made TCR beta libraries using quantitative 5'-RACE with molecular barcodes. TCRdb re-called the 5' RACE reads with MiXCR, one entry per CDR3 protein. Here the sample spans around 150,000 distinct CDR3 sequences, about 16% being singletons. This chain uses TRBV18 with TRBJ1-1; D not resolved. The clonotype comes from a male donor with ankylosing spondylitis or in good health (not recorded which). The sequencing sample was made of blood, either unsorted or a sorted T cell fraction (not recorded which). The CDR3 here is CASSPSRSGTEAFF. CDR3 nucleotides: TGTGCCAGCTCACCGTCCAGATCCGGCACTGAAGCTTTCTTT.